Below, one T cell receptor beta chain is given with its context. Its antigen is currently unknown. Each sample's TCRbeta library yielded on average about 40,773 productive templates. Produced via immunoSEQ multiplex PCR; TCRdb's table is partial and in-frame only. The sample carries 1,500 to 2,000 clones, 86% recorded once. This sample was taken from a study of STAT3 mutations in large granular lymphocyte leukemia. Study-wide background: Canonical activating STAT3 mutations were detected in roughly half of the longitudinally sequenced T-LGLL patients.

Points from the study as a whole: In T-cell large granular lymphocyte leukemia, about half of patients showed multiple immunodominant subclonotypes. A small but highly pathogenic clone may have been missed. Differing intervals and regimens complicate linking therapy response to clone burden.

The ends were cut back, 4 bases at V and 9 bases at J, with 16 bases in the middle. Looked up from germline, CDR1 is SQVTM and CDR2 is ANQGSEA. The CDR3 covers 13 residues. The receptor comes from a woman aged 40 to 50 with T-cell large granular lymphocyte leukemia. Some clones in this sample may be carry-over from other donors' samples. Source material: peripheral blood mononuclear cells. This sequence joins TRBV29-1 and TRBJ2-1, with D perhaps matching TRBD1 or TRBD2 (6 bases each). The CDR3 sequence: CSVGGRGAGEQFF. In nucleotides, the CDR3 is TGCAGCGTTGGCGGCAGGGGAGCGGGTGAGCAGTTCTTC.